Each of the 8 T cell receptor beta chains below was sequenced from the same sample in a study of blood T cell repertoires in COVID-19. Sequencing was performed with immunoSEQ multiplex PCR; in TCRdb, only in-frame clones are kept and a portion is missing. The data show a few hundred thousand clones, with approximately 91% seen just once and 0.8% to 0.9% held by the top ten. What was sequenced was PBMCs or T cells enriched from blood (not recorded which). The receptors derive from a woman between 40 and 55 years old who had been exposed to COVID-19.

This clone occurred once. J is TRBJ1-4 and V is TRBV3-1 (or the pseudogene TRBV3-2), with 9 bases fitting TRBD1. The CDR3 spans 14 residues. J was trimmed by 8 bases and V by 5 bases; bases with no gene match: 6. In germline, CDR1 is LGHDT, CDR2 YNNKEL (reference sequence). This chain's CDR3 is CASSYRGLREKLFF. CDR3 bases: TGTGCCAGCAGCTACAGGGGGCTTCGAGAAAAACTGTTTTTT.

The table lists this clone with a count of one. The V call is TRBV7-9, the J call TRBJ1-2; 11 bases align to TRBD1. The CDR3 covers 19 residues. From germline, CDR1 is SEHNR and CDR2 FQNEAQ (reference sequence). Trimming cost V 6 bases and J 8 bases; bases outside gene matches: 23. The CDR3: CASSSPNDGQGAFSRGYTF. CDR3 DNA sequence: TGTGCCAGCAGTTCACCTAACGATGGACAGGGGGCGTTCTCTAGAGGCTACACCTTC.

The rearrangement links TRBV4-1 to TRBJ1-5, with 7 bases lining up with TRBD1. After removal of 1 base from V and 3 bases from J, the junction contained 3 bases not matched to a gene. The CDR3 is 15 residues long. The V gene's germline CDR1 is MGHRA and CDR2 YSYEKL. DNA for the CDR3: TGCGCCAGCAGCCAAGGGGGACAGTACAATCAGCCCCAGCATTTT. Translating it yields CASSQGGQYNQPQHF.

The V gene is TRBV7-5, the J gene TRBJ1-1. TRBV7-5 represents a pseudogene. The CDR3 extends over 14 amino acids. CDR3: CVRSPEGRYTEAFF. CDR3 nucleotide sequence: TGTGTCAGAAGCCCTGAGGGCCGGTACACTGAAGCTTTCTTT.

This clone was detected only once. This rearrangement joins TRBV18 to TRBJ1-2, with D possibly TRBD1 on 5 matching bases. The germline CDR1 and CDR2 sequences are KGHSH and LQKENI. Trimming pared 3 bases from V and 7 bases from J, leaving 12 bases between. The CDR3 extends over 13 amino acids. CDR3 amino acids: CASSPGFQGGYTF. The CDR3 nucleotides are TGTGCCAGCTCACCGGGATTCCAGGGTGGCTACACCTTC.

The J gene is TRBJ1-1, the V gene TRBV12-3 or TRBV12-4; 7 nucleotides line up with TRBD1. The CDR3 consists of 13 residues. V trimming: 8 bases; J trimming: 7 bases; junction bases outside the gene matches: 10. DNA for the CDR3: TGTGCCAGCGGGAATAGGGGGCACGGTGAAGCTTTCTTT. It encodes CASGNRGHGEAFF.

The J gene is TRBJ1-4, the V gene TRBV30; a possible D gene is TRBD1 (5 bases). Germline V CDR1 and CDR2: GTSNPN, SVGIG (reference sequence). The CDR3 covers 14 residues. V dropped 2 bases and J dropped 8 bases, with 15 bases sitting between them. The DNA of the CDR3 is TGTGCCTGGAGTCAAGGGGCCATCGGGGAAAAACTGTTTTTT. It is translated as CAWSQGAIGEKLFF.

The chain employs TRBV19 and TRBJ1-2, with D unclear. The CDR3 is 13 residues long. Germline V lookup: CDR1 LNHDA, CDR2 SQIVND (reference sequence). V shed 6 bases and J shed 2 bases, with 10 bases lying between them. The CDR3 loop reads CASSPGGNYGYTF. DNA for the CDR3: TGTGCCAGTAGCCCCGGAGGAAACTATGGCTACACCTTC.